These 10 T cell receptor beta chains share one sample of origin, sequenced in a study of T cell changes during pregnancy in multiple sclerosis. Data came from immunoSEQ multiplex PCR; TCRdb stores just in-frame clones and leaves some out. The sample consists of about 71,000 clones, roughly 92% of them appearing once. The input for sequencing was peripheral blood, taken in the third trimester of pregnancy. These receptor sequences come from a female donor with multiple sclerosis, enrolled in a pregnancy study.

This clone was recorded only once. V gene TRBV6-4 combines with J gene TRBJ2-2; 9 positions agree with TRBD2. CDR3 length: 18 residues. Trimming cost V 3 bases and J 5 bases; bases outside gene matches: 13. Per germline, CDR1 MRHNA and CDR2 SNTAGT. The CDR3 region has the DNA TGTGCCAGCAGTGAAGAAGGTCAGCTAGCGGGATTTACCGGGGAGCTGTTTTTT. The encoded protein is CASSEEGQLAGFTGELFF.

V and J are TRBV19 and TRBJ2-7; 8 bases are a match to TRBD1. This CDR3 comprises 15 residues. Losses at the gene ends were 3 bases for V and 4 bases for J; bases not matched to a gene: 8. The germline gives CDR1 LNHDA, CDR2 SQIVND (reference sequence). CDR3 DNA: TGTGCCAGTAGTATGGGTGACAGGGGAGTGTACGAGCAGTACTTC. Translated, it gives CASSMGDRGVYEQYF.

The chain carries TRBV11-2 and TRBJ2-2; D unresolved. This CDR3 has 14 amino acids. Germline V gene sequence: CDR1 SGHAT, CDR2 FQNNGV. V was shortened by 3 bases and J by 4 bases, with 9 bases between the two germline ends. The CDR3 loop reads CASSFLHTTGELFF. The CDR3 nucleotides are TGTGCCAGCAGCTTTTTACACACCACCGGGGAGCTGTTTTTT.

This chain uses TRBV5-1 with TRBJ2-7; 8 bases fit TRBD2. Germline V gives CDR1 SGHRS, CDR2 YFSETQ. CDR3 size: 16 residues. V shed 4 bases and J 4 bases; nucleotides not matched to a gene: 13. In DNA form, the CDR3 reads TGCGCCAGCAGCCAATTATCGAAACTAGCGGATTACGAGCAGTACTTC. Translated, it gives CASSQLSKLADYEQYF.

This chain joins TRBV6-5 and TRBJ2-7; D may be TRBD2 (5 bases). Deletions cut 5 bases from V and 3 bases from J, with 17 bases between. The CDR3 has 15 residues. Germline V gene data show CDR1 as MNHEY and CDR2 as SVGAGI. The CDR3 DNA reads TGTGCCAGCAGTCCCAGCGGAGGTGGGTTCTACGAGCAGTACTTC. Its protein product is CASSPSGGGFYEQYF.

The gene calls are TRBV4-1 and TRBJ2-1; maybe TRBD1 (5 bases). The CDR3 extends over 14 amino acids. The germline CDR1 and CDR2 sequences are MGHRA and YSYEKL. Trimming left V 0 bases short and J 10 bases short, with 13 bases between. The CDR3 sequence: CASSQDSKNREQFF. Here the CDR3 DNA reads TGCGCCAGCAGCCAAGACTCCAAAAACAGGGAGCAGTTCTTC.

The chain combines TRBV28 with TRBJ1-2; D is uncertain. The V gene's germline CDR1 is MDHEN and CDR2 SYDVKM. The CDR3 covers 14 residues. Trimming took off 6 bases at V and 4 bases at J, with 15 bases between the two ends. CDR3 protein: CASRPTREAYGYTF. The CDR3 DNA reads TGTGCCAGCAGGCCAACCCGCGAGGCCTATGGCTACACCTTC.

This chain uses TRBV7-9 with TRBJ1-4, with D possibly matching TRBD1 (5 bases). The germline V gene has CDR1 SEHNR and CDR2 FQNEAQ (reference sequence). V gave up 0 bases and J gave up 8 bases, with 19 bases separating them. This CDR3 spans 17 amino acids. The DNA of the CDR3 is TGTGCCAGCAGCTTAGCGCGGGGGACGGTGCGAGGCGAAAAACTGTTTTTT. Translation gives CASSLARGTVRGEKLFF.

The V gene is TRBV7-9, the J gene TRBJ2-1; tentative D call: TRBD2 (6 bases). Trimming pared 6 bases from V and 0 bases from J, leaving 24 bases between. This CDR3 spans 19 amino acids. CDR1 is SEHNR, CDR2 FQNEAQ, per germline (reference sequence). CDR3 coding DNA: TGTGCCAGCAGTATCGTGACCTTAGCGGTCAGGTTCTCCTACAATGAGCAGTTCTTC. Translation: CASSIVTLAVRFSYNEQFF.

The gene calls are TRBV4-1 and TRBJ1-1, with D possibly TRBD1 on 6 matching bases. The V end was cut by 0 bases, the J end by 8 bases, with 10 bases between. Germline V gene sequence: CDR1 MGHRA, CDR2 YSYEKL. There are 13 residues in the CDR3. CDR3 in amino acids: CASSQENREEAFF. CDR3 sequence (DNA): TGCGCCAGCAGCCAAGAAAACAGGGAGGAAGCTTTCTTT.